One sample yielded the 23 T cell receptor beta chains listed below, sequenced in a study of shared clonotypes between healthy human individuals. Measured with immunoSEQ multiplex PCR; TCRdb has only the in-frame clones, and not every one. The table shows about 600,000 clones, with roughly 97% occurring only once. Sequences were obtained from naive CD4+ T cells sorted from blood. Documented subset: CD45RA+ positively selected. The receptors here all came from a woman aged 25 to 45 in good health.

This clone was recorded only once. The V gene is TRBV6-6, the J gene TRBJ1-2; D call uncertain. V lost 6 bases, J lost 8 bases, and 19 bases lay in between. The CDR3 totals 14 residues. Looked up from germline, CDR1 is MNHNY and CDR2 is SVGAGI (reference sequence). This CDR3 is CASSEIGLSRGYTF. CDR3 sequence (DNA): TGTGCCAGCAGCGAGATCGGCCTCAGCCGCGGCTACACCTTC.

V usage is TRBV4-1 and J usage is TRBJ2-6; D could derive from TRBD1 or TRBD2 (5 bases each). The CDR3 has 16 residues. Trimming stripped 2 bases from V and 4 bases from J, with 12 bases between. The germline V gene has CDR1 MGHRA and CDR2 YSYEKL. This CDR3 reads CASSQSRGVGANVLTF. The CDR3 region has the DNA TGCGCCAGCAGCCAATCTAGAGGGGTCGGGGCCAACGTCCTGACTTTC.

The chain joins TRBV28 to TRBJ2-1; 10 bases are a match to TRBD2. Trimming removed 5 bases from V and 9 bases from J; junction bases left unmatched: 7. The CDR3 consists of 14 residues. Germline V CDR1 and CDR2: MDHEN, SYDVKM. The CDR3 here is CASSPSSGRIEQFF. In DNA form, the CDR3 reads TGTGCCAGCAGTCCCTCTAGCGGGAGAATTGAGCAGTTCTTC. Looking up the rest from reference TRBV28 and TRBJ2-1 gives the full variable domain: DVKVTQSSRYLVKRTGEKVFLECVQDMDHENMFWYRQDPGLGLRLIYFSYDVKMKEKGDIPEGYSVSREKKERFSLILESASTNQTSMYLCASSPSSGRIEQFFGPGTRLTVL.

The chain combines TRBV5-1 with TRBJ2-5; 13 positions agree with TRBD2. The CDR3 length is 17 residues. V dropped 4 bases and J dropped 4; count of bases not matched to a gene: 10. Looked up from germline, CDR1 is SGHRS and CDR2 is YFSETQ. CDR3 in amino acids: CASSPLAGGPVLETQYF. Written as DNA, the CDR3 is TGCGCCAGCAGCCCACTAGCGGGAGGGCCTGTTCTAGAGACCCAGTACTTC.

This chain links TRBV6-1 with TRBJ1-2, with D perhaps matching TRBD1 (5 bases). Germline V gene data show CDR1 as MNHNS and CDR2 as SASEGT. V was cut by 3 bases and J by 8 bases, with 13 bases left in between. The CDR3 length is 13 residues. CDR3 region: CASSDGGGIGYTF. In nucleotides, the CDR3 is TGTGCCAGCAGTGACGGGGGGGGTATCGGCTACACCTTC.

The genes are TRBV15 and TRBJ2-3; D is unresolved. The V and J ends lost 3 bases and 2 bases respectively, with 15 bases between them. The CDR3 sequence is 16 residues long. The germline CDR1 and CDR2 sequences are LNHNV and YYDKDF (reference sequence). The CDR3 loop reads CATSSFLGITTDTQYF. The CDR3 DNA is TGTGCCACCAGCAGCTTTTTAGGCATCACCACAGATACGCAGTATTTT.

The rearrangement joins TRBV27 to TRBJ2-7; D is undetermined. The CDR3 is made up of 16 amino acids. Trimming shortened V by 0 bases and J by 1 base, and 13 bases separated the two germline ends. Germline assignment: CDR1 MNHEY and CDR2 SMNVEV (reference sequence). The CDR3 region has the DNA TGTGCCAGCAGTTTATCGACGAAGACGGCTTCCTACGAGCAGTACTTC. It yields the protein CASSLSTKTASYEQYF.

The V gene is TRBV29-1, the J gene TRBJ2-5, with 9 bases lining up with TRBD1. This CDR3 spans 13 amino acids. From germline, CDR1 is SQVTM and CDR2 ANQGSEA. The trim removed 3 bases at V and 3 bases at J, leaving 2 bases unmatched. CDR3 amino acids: CSVEGTGKETQYF. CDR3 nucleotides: TGCAGCGTTGAGGGGACAGGGAAAGAGACCCAGTACTTC.

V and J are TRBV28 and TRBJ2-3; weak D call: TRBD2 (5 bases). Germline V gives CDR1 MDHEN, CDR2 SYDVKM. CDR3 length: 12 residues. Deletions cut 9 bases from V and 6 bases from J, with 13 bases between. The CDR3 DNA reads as TGTGCCAGTAAACTAGTCTCCGATACGCAGTATTTT. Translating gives CASKLVSDTQYF. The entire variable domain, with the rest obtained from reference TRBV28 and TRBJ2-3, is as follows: DVKVTQSSRYLVKRTGEKVFLECVQDMDHENMFWYRQDPGLGLRLIYFSYDVKMKEKGDIPEGYSVSREKKERFSLILESASTNQTSMYLCASKLVSDTQYFGPGTRLTVL.

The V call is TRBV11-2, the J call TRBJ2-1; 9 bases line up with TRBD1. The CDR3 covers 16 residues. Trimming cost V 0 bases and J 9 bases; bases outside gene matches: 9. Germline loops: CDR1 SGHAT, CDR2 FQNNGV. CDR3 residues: CASSLDKGQGFGEQFF. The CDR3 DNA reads TGTGCCAGCAGCTTAGATAAAGGACAGGGGTTCGGTGAGCAGTTCTTC.

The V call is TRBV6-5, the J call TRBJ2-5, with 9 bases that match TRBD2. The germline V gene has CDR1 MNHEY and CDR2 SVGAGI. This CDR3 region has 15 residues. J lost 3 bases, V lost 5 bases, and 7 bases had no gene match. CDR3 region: CASSLGVAGEETQYF. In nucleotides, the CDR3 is TGTGCCAGCAGTCTGGGAGTAGCGGGGGAAGAGACCCAGTACTTC.

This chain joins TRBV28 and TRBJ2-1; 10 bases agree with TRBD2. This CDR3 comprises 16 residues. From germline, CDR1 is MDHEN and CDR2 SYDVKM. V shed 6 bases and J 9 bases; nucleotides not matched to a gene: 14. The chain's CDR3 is CASRPGSGRGLGEQFF. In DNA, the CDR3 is TGTGCCAGCAGGCCTGGGAGCGGGAGGGGTCTTGGTGAGCAGTTCTTC.

Written as DNA, the CDR3 is TGTGCCAGCAGTTACCCCGGGCCTTACAATGAGCAGTTCTTC. Residues: CASSYPGPYNEQFF. J is TRBJ2-1 and V is TRBV6-5; D unresolved. The germline V gene has CDR1 MNHEY and CDR2 SVGAGI. The CDR3 runs 14 residues. Between the trimmed V and J ends, which lost 2 bases and 4 bases, there was a span of 9 bases.

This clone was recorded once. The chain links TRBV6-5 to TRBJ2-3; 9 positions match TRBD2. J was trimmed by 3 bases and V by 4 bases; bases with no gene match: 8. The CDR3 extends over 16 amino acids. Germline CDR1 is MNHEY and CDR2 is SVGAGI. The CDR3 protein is CASSSLAGVGTDTQYF. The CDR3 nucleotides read TGTGCCAGCAGTTCCTTAGCGGGAGTTGGAACAGATACGCAGTATTTT.

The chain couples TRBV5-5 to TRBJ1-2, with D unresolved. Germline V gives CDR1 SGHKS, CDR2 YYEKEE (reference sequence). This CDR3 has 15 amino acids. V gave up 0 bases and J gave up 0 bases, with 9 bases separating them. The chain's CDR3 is CASSLGPIANYGYTF. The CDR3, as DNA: TGTGCCAGCAGCTTGGGGCCAATCGCTAACTATGGCTACACCTTC. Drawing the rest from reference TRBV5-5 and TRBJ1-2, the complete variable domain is DAGVTQSPTHLIKTRGQQVTLRCSPISGHKSVSWYQQVLGQGPQFIFQYYEKEERGRGNFPDRFSARQFPNYSSELNVNALLLGDSALYLCASSLGPIANYGYTFGSGTRLTVV.

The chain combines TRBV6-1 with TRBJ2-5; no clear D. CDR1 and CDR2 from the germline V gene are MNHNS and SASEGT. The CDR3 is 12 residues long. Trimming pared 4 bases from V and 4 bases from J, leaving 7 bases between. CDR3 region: CASSALGETQYF. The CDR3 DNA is TGTGCCAGCAGTGCGTTGGGAGAGACCCAGTACTTC.

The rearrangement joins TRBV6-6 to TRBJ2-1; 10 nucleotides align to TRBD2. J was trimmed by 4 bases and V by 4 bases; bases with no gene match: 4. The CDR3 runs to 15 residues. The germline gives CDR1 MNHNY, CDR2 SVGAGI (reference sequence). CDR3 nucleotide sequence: TGTGCCAGCAGTTCGGGACTAGCGCTATACAATGAGCAGTTCTTC. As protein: CASSSGLALYNEQFF.

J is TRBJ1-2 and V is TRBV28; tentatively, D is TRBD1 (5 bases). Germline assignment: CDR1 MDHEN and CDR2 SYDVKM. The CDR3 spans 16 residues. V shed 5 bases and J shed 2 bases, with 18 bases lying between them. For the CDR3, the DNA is TGTGCCAGCAGTCGACCGAGGGGCTACTTGAACTATGGCTACACCTTC. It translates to CASSRPRGYLNYGYTF.

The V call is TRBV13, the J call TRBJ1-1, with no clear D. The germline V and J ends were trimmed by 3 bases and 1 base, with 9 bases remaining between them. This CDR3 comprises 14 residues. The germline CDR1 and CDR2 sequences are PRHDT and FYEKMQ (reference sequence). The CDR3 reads CASSFRRKNTEAFF. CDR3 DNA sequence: TGTGCCAGCAGCTTTCGGAGGAAGAACACTGAAGCTTTCTTT.

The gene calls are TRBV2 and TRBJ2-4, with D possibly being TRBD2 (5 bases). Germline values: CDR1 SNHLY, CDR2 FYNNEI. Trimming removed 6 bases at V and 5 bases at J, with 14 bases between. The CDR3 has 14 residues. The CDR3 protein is CASRVRSGENIQYF. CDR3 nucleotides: TGTGCCAGCAGGGTCCGTTCCGGGGAAAACATTCAGTACTTC.

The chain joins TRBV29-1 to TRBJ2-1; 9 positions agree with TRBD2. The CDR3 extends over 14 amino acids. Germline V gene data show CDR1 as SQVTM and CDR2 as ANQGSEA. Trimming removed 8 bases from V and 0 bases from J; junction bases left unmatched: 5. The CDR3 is CSLSGRSSYNEQFF. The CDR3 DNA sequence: TGCAGCTTAAGCGGGAGGAGCTCCTACAATGAGCAGTTCTTC.

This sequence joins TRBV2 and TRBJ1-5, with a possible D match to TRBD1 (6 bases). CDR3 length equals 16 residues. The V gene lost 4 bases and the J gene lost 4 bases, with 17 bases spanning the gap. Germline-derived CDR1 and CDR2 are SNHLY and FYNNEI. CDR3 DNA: TGTGCCAGCAGTGTAGGCAGGGGTTTAGGTAATCAGCCCCAGCATTTT. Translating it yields CASSVGRGLGNQPQHF.

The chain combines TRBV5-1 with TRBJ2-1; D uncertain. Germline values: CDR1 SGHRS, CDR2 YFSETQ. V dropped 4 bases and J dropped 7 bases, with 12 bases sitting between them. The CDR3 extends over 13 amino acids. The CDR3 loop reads CASSVQSPNEQFF. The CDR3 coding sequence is TGCGCCAGCAGCGTCCAGTCTCCTAATGAGCAGTTCTTC.